The T cell receptor (beta chain) under discussion was sequenced for a study of cytomegalovirus exposure and HLA in healthy donors. General study points: Using the classifier, cytomegalovirus status was reportedly diagnosed with high specificity and sensitivity.

Primers included in the PCR were 60 Vbeta and 13 Jbeta primers. The table came from immunoSEQ multiplex PCR; TCRdb's copy has only in-frame clones and leaves some out. The repertoire consists of 100,000 to 150,000 clones, with 81% occurring once and the leading ten covering about 1%. For this clone: As yet, its antigen is unknown.

This TCR derives from a woman aged 30 to 39 in good health and CMV-seronegative. Sequencing was carried out using PBMCs.

CDR3 protein: CASSLGWTSGDNTDTQYF. CDR3 nucleotides: TGCGCCAGCAGCTTGGGGTGGACTAGCGGGGATAACACAGATACGCAGTATTTT. The rearrangement joins TRBV5-1 to TRBJ2-3; 12 nucleotides agree with TRBD2. Germline V gene sequence: CDR1 SGHRS, CDR2 YFSETQ. V was clipped by 0 bases and J by 2 bases; unmatched bases: 7. CDR3 length equals 18 residues.